Listed here are 29 T cell receptor beta chains from one sample, sequenced in a study of blood T cell repertoires in COVID-19. Clones were read by immunoSEQ multiplex PCR, and TCRdb kept only the in-frame ones, dropping some. This sample carries about 200,000 clones, about 84% of them seen once, and the ten largest clones take roughly 12%. The sample comprised peripheral blood. The receptors originated from a human donor in a cohort sampled during active COVID-19.

V gene TRBV28 combines with J gene TRBJ2-3; 8 bases are a match to TRBD1. CDR1 MDHEN and CDR2 SYDVKM come from the germline V gene. There are 15 residues in the CDR3. The V and J ends lost 3 bases and 4 bases, in that order; junction bases with no gene match: 6. Here the CDR3 DNA reads TGTGCCAGCAGTTTTGCAGGGGGCAGGGCAGATACGCAGTATTTT. Its translation is CASSFAGGRADTQYF.

The rearrangement links TRBV27 to TRBJ2-5, with 11 bases aligning to TRBD2. The germline V gene has CDR1 MNHEY and CDR2 SMNVEV (reference sequence). V shed 0 bases, J shed 3 bases, and the junction held 0 bases outside the gene matches. There are 15 residues in the CDR3. For the CDR3, the DNA is TGTGCCAGCAGTTTATCTAGCGGGGGGGAAGAGACCCAGTACTTC. Protein sequence: CASSLSSGGEETQYF.

The chain joins TRBV21-1 to TRBJ2-1; TRBD2, the table's D call, lacks a check against the DNA. TRBV21-1 counts as a pseudogene. This CDR3 has 15 residues. The CDR3 loop reads CASSNSREGQNEQFF. CDR3 DNA sequence: TGTGCCAGCAGCAATTCGAGGGAGGGCCAGAATGAGCAGTTCTTC.

The CDR3: CASRDRGNEKLFF. CDR3 in DNA: TGTGCCAGCAGGGACAGGGGTAATGAAAAACTGTTTTTT. The rearrangement joins TRBV6-5 to TRBJ1-4; the match to TRBD1 covers 9 bases. V lost 6 bases to trimming and J lost 4 bases; unmatched junction nucleotides: 0. In germline, CDR1 is MNHEY, CDR2 SVGAGI. The CDR3 has 13 amino acids.

CDR3 DNA: TGCGCCAGCAGCCATGAGGTGGTAGAAAAACTGTTTTTT. This codes for CASSHEVVEKLFF. The chain employs TRBV5-1 and TRBJ1-4; no firm D call. The CDR3 is 13 amino acids. Per germline, CDR1 SGHRS and CDR2 YFSETQ. The ends were cut back, 4 bases at V and 8 bases at J, with 12 bases in the middle.

This clone showed up just once. The chain employs TRBV28 and TRBJ1-1; no definite D call. Germline V CDR1 and CDR2: MDHEN, SYDVKM. V lost 7 bases and J 3 bases, leaving 15 bases between the germline ends. The CDR3 runs to 14 residues. The CDR3 protein is CASKTLERDTEAFF. The CDR3 coding sequence is TGTGCCAGCAAAACCCTAGAACGGGACACTGAAGCTTTCTTT.

The chain recombines TRBV28 with TRBJ2-4; 7 bases match TRBD2. The germline V gene has CDR1 MDHEN and CDR2 SYDVKM. The V gene end was trimmed by 5 bases and the J gene end by 4 bases; junction bases not matched to a gene: 8. There are 15 residues in the CDR3. DNA for the CDR3: TGTGCCAGCAGTGGGGGAGGGCTCTCAAAAAACATTCAGTACTTC. As protein: CASSGGGLSKNIQYF. The full variable domain, completed using reference TRBV28 and TRBJ2-4, is DVKVTQSSRYLVKRTGEKVFLECVQDMDHENMFWYRQDPGLGLRLIYFSYDVKMKEKGDIPEGYSVSREKKERFSLILESASTNQTSMYLCASSGGGLSKNIQYFGAGTRLSVL.

The sample holds many counts of this clone. The rearrangement joins TRBV11-2 to TRBJ1-2, with D possibly being TRBD1 (6 bases). V lost 5 bases and J 8 bases, leaving 27 bases between the germline ends. The germline CDR1 and CDR2 sequences are SGHAT and FQNNGV. The length of the CDR3 is 17 residues. The CDR3 region is CASSPAWGGGKSAGYTF. As DNA, the CDR3 is TGTGCCAGCAGCCCCGCATGGGGAGGGGGGAAGTCCGCAGGCTACACCTTC.

This clone came up a few times. In DNA form, the CDR3 reads TGTGCCAGCAGTGCGAGGCAGGGCCCTATCTCTGGGGCCAACGTCCTGACTTTC. Protein sequence: CASSARQGPISGANVLTF. This rearrangement joins TRBV2 to TRBJ2-6, with a possible D match to TRBD1 (5 bases). In germline, CDR1 is SNHLY, CDR2 FYNNEI. The CDR3 is made up of 18 amino acids. Between the trimmed V and J ends, which lost 4 bases and 0 bases, there was a span of 16 bases.

CDR3 DNA sequence: TGTGCCAGCAGCAATCAGGGTGGGAGGGAGACCCAGTACTTC. Encoded protein: CASSNQGGRETQYF. The chain uses TRBV6-5 and TRBJ2-5; perhaps TRBD2 as D (6 bases). Deletions cut 6 bases from V and 5 bases from J, with 16 bases between. The CDR3 sequence is 14 residues long. Germline values: CDR1 MNHEY, CDR2 SVGAGI.

The V gene is TRBV6-1, the J gene TRBJ2-1, with TRBD2 matching 7 bases. The CDR3 length is 16 residues. Germline CDR1 and CDR2: MNHNS and SASEGT. Unmatched junction bases numbered 12, after V lost 3 bases and J lost 7 bases. The CDR3 DNA sequence: TGTGCCAGCAGTGATAGAGGGATGCGGGAGAGTAATGAGCAGTTCTTC. Amino acids: CASSDRGMRESNEQFF.

The rearrangement joins TRBV5-1 to TRBJ2-7; 7 bases fit TRBD2. V dropped 2 bases and J dropped 0; count of bases not matched to a gene: 5. The CDR3 is 15 residues long. Germline lookup yields CDR1 SGHRS and CDR2 YFSETQ. The CDR3 DNA sequence: TGCGCCAGCAGCTTCAGCGGGGCTAGCTCCTACGAGCAGTACTTC. Amino acid sequence: CASSFSGASSYEQYF.

J is TRBJ1-1 and V is TRBV5-1; tentative D call: TRBD1 (6 bases). Germline CDR1 is SGHRS and CDR2 is YFSETQ. V was clipped by 3 bases and J by 1 base, with 10 bases between them. The CDR3 extends over 14 amino acids. The CDR3 region has the DNA TGCGCCAGCAGCTGGGACATGAAGAACACTGAAGCTTTCTTT. As protein: CASSWDMKNTEAFF.

This sequence joins TRBV3-1 (or the pseudogene TRBV3-2) and TRBJ2-6; TRBD1 is a possible D gene (6 bases). The CDR3 contains 17 residues. V lost 3 bases and J 1 base, leaving 13 bases between the germline ends. Germline V lookup: CDR1 LGHDT, CDR2 YNNKEL (reference sequence). Here the CDR3 reads CASSHHRTVSGANVLTF. The CDR3 DNA is TGTGCCAGCAGCCACCATCGGACAGTTTCTGGGGCCAACGTCCTGACTTTC.

The rearrangement uses TRBV3-1 (or the pseudogene TRBV3-2) and TRBJ2-2, with 7 bases aligning to TRBD2. The CDR3 covers 17 residues. Germline CDR1 LGHDT, CDR2 YNNKEL (reference sequence). V dropped 3 bases and J dropped 4; count of bases not matched to a gene: 11. CDR3 residues: CASSQGLAETGTGELFF. CDR3 DNA: TGTGCCAGCAGCCAGGGGCTAGCGGAGACGGGCACCGGGGAGCTGTTTTTT.

The V gene is TRBV3-1 (or the pseudogene TRBV3-2), the J gene TRBJ2-3, with 8 bases identical to TRBD2. Per germline, CDR1 LGHDT and CDR2 YNNKEL (reference sequence). The J segment lost 3 bases and the V segment lost 1 base, leaving 3 bases of the junction unmatched. The CDR3 runs 15 residues. CDR3 region: CASSQAGGVTDTQYF. CDR3 bases: TGTGCCAGCAGCCAAGCGGGGGGGGTTACAGATACGCAGTATTTT.

This rearrangement joins TRBV4-2 to TRBJ1-5; D not resolved. Trimming pared 1 base from V and 1 base from J, leaving 8 bases between. CDR3 length: 15 residues. Germline-derived CDR1 and CDR2 are LGHNA and YNFKEQ. The DNA of the CDR3 is TGTGCCAGCAGCCAAGTGTCACAAAGCAATCAGCCCCAGCATTTT. It encodes CASSQVSQSNQPQHF.

V is TRBV6-5 and J is TRBJ2-3, with TRBD1 identical over 7 bases. The V segment lost 5 bases and the J segment 3 bases; nucleotides outside the gene matches: 5. Looked up from germline, CDR1 is MNHEY and CDR2 is SVGAGI. CDR3 size: 14 residues. The CDR3 DNA reads TGTGCCAGCAGTCCGGGGACAGCTACAGATACGCAGTATTTT. Its protein product is CASSPGTATDTQYF.

CDR3 region: CASSQDMEFNEQFF. Written as DNA, the CDR3 is TGTGCCAGCAGCCAAGATATGGAGTTCAATGAGCAGTTCTTC. The genes are TRBV4-2 and TRBJ2-1; D uncertain. Trimming removed 0 bases at V and 6 bases at J, with 9 bases between. The CDR3 is made up of 14 amino acids. The germline V gene encodes CDR1 LGHNA and CDR2 YNFKEQ.

With regard to this clone: This sample includes further DNA sequences coding for the same CDR3. As DNA, the CDR3 is TGCAGCGTTGGCGAACGCTCCTACGAGCAGTACTTC. This encodes CSVGERSYEQYF. The chain couples TRBV29-1 to TRBJ2-7, with D unclear. CDR1 is SQVTM, CDR2 ANQGSEA, per germline. This CDR3 is 12 amino acids long. V lost 4 bases and J lost 0, with 7 bases in between.

This clone has a single count. The V call is TRBV19, the J call TRBJ1-1; D is ambiguous. Germline V lookup: CDR1 LNHDA, CDR2 SQIVND (reference sequence). This CDR3 has 11 residues. V lost 1 base to trimming and J lost 11 bases, with 8 bases between them. The CDR3 is CASSIGDAAFF. CDR3 nucleotides: TGTGCCAGTAGTATAGGAGATGCGGCTTTCTTT.

The V gene is TRBV11-2, the J gene TRBJ2-7; a possible D gene is TRBD2 (6 bases). The V end lost 6 bases, the J end lost 7 bases, and 22 bases lay between the germline ends. Germline loops: CDR1 SGHAT, CDR2 FQNNGV. The CDR3 totals 15 residues. The CDR3 here is CASRREQVNWREQYF. For the CDR3, the DNA is TGTGCCAGCAGGCGGGAACAGGTAAACTGGAGGGAGCAGTACTTC.

The CDR3 here is CATRGTSGGEETQYF. CDR3 bases: TGTGCCACCAGAGGAACTAGCGGGGGCGAAGAGACCCAGTACTTC. V and J are TRBV15 and TRBJ2-5, with 11 bases fitting TRBD2. The CDR3 is made up of 15 amino acids. Per germline, CDR1 LNHNV and CDR2 YYDKDF (reference sequence). With V trimmed by 6 bases and J by 3 bases, 6 bases remained unmatched.

About this clone itself: The junction and the germline gene differ at one end; a read error may be behind it. The chain combines TRBV20-1 with TRBJ2-3; 9 bases are shared with TRBD1. The CDR3 contains 11 residues. The germline V gene encodes CDR1 DFQATT and CDR2 SNEGSKA (reference sequence). This chain's CDR3 is CSALQGATNTF. CDR3 nucleotides: TGCAGTGCTTTACAGGGGGCGACCAATACTTTT.

The rearrangement uses TRBV6-5 and TRBJ2-1; 10 positions agree with TRBD2. The CDR3 totals 15 residues. Germline CDR1 reads MNHEY; CDR2 reads SVGAGI. Unmatched junction bases numbered 11, after V lost 7 bases and J lost 8 bases. CDR3 sequence (DNA): TGTGCCAGCACCGAAGGCGGGACTAGCGAGGATGAGCAGTTCTTC. Its protein product is CASTEGGTSEDEQFF.

The rearrangement links TRBV5-1 to TRBJ2-5; D might be TRBD2 (6 bases). This CDR3 comprises 15 residues. Germline CDR1 SGHRS, CDR2 YFSETQ. V lost 9 bases and J 5 bases, leaving 23 bases between the germline ends. The CDR3 here is CATRSTRAGGETQYF. The CDR3, as DNA: TGCGCCACCCGCTCCACAAGGGCAGGAGGGGAGACCCAGTACTTC.

V is TRBV5-1 and J is TRBJ1-1; D is perhaps TRBD1 (6 bases). The CDR3 contains 13 residues. In germline, CDR1 is SGHRS, CDR2 YFSETQ. Deletions cut 2 bases from V and 4 bases from J, with 9 bases between. The CDR3 loop reads CASSFVQGTEAFF. DNA for the CDR3: TGCGCCAGCAGCTTTGTACAGGGCACTGAAGCTTTCTTT.

The rearrangement joins TRBV7-2 to TRBJ2-2, with 8 bases that match TRBD1. There are 15 residues in the CDR3. CDR1 and CDR2 from the germline V gene are SGHTA and FQGNSA. V trimming: 6 bases; J trimming: 0 bases; junction bases outside the gene matches: 3. CDR3 protein: CASRRDRTNTGELFF. CDR3 bases: TGTGCCAGCAGAAGGGACAGGACGAACACCGGGGAGCTGTTTTTT.

This clone showed up just once. This is likely a read error, given that the CDR3 carries no conserved phenylalanine or tryptophan at its end. The limits of the CDR3 on the DNA are not certain, so only TCRdb's listed CDR3 is given. V usage is TRBV6-1 and J usage is TRBJ2-7; the DNA was not used to check the table's D call, TRBD1. Germline V CDR1 and CDR2: MNHNS, SASEGT. The CDR3 has 13 residues if both end residues are counted. Here the CDR3 reads CASSERTDRNLIL.